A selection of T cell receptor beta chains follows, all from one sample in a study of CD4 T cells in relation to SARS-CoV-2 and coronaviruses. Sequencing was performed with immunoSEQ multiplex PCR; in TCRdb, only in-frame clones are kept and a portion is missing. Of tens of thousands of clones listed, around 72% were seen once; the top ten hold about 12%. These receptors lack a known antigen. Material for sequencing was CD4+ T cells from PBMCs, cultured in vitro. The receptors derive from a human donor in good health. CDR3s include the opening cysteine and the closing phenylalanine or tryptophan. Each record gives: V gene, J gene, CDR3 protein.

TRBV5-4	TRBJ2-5	CASSPTSRVDQETQYF
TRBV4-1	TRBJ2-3	CASSQDRWGTTDTQYF
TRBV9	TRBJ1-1	CASSQGQNTEAFF
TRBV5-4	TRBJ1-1	CASSFGGGVNTEAFF
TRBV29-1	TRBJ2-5	CSVEIRGVETQYF
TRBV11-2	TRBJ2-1	CASSERGDRYNEQFF
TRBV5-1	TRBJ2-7	CASRGTGLHEQYF
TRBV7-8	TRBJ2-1	CASSLGYQGARNEQFF
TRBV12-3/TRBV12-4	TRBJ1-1	CASSFLGSEAFF
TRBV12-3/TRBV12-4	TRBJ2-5	CASRGGETQYF
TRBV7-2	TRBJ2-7	CASRKGGGSSYEQYF
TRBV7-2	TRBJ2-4	CASSLAGGPVKNIQYF
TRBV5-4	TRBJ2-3	CASSYGTSGGSDTQYF
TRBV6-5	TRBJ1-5	CASSYSGTGNQPQHF
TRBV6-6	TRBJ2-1	CASSYAGDHNEQFF
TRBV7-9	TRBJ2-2	CASSLSPGTNTGELFF
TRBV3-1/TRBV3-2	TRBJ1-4	CASSLPTATNEKLFF
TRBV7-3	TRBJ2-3	CASSYPGLAGSRVKQYF
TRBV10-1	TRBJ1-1	CASSESDGTQAFF